What follows is one T cell receptor beta chain and its context. This sample is drawn from a study of blood T cell repertoires in COVID-19. Profiling relied on immunoSEQ multiplex PCR, and the TCRdb table lists in-frame clones only, not all of them. Altogether some 500,000 clones are present, 70% to 90% being singletons, with the ten largest covering 1.5% to 2%. CDR1 is LGHNA, CDR2 YSLEER, per germline. V lost 3 bases, J lost 6 bases, and 18 bases lay in between. The CDR3 loop spans 16 amino acids. Assignment of participants to cohorts was predicated upon participant-reported clinical history. The clonotype originates from a woman between 35 and 50 years old who had recovered from COVID-19. V is TRBV4-3 and J is TRBJ2-1; tentatively, D is TRBD2 (5 bases). The sequenced material came from PBMCs or T cells enriched from blood (not recorded which). The CDR3 nucleotides are TGCGCCAGCAGCCACCGGCTGCGGGTCGACGGCAATGAGCAGTTCTTC. It translates to CASSHRLRVDGNEQFF.